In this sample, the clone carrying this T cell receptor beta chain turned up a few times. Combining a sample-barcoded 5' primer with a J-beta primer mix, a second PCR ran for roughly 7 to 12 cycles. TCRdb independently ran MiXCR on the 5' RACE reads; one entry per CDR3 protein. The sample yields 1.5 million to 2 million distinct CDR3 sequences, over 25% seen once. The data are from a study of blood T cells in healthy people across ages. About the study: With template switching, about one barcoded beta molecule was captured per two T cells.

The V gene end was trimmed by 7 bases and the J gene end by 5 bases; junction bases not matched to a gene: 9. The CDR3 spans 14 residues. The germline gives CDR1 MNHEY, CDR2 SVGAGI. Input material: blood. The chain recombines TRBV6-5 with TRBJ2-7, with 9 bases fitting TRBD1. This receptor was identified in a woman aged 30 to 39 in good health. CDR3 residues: CASNNRDRAHEQYF. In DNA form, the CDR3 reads TGTGCCAGCAATAACCGGGACAGGGCCCACGAGCAGTACTTC.